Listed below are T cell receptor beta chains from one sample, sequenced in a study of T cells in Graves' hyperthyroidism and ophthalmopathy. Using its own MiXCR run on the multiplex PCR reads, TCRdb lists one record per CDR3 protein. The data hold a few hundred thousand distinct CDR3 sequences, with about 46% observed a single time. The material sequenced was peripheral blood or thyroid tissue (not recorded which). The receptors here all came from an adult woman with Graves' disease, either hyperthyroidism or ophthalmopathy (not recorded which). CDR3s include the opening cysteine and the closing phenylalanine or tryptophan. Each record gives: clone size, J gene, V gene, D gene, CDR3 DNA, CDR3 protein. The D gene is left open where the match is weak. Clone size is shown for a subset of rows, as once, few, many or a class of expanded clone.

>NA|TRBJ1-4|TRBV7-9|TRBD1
TGTGCCAGCAGCGGAGGGACAGCGACAACTAATGAAAAACTGTTTTTT
CASSGGTATTNEKLFF
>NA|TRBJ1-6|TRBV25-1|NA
TGTGCCAGCAGCGTGACTTGGGACTTTAATTCACCCCTCCACTTT
CASSVTWDFNSPLHF
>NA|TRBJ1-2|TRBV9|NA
TGTGCCAGCAGCCCAAACATGGGCTATGGCTACACCTTC
CASSPNMGYGYTF
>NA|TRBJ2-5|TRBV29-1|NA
TGCAGGGTGGACGTCCTGGCGGCCCAGTACTTC
CRVDVLAAQYF
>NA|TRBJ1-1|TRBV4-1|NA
TGCGCCAGCAGCCAGATGGGATCAAACACTGAAGCTTTCTTT
CASSQMGSNTEAFF
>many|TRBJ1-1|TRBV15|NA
TGTGCCACCAGCAGAGATGCATACACTGAAGCTTTCTTT
CATSRDAYTEAFF
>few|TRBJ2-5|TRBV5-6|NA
TGTGCCAGCAGCTCCACGCGGGGAGGGGGGACCCAGTACTTC
CASSSTRGGGTQYF
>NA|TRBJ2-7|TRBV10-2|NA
TGCGCCAGCAGGTCGGACGCCTACGGGCAGTACTTC
CASRSDAYGQYF
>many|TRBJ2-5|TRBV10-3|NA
TGTGCCATCAGTGATGGCAGCGTGGGGGAGACCCAGTACTTC
CAISDGSVGETQYF
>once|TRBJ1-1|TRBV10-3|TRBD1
TGTGCCATCAGGGGAGGACAGGGAGGGATGAACACTGAAGCTTTCTTT
CAIRGGQGGMNTEAFF
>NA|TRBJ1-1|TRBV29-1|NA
TGCAGCGGCGGGGGGGCGAACACTGAAGCTTTCTTT
CSGGGANTEAFF
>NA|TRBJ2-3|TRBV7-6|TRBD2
TGTGCCAGCAGCTTAGGAGGTAGCGGGAGGACGGATACGCAGTATTTT
CASSLGGSGRTDTQYF
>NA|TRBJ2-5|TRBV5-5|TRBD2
TGTGCCAGCAGCGCGGGACTAGCGGGGGGTTGGGGGGAGACCCAGTACTTC
CASSAGLAGGWGETQYF
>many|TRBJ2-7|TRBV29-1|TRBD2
TGCAGCGTTAAAGGGACTAGCGGGAGGGCTTACGAGCAGTACTTC
CSVKGTSGRAYEQYF
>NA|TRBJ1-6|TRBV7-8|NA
TGTGCCAGCAGCTTACGCAGGGAGGGTTCACCCCTCCACTTT
CASSLRREGSPLHF
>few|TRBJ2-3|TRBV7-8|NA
TGTGCCAGCAGCTTAGGAGGCCCTAGCACAGATACGCAGTATTTT
CASSLGGPSTDTQYF
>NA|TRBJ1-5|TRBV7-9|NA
TGTGCCAGCAGCCTGACCCAGCCCCAGCATTTT
CASSLTQPQHF